This T cell receptor beta chain is drawn from a study of blood T cells in healthy people across ages. Study results and limitations: Older individuals had lower TCR beta diversity per million T cells (the decline was roughly linear).

As regards this clonotype: What it recognizes is unknown.

Then a second PCR, running roughly 7 to 12 cycles, was carried out with a sample-barcoded 5' primer and a J-beta primer mix. TCRdb recomputed calls from the 5' RACE reads with MiXCR, one row per CDR3 protein. The sample yields fewer than 2,000,000 distinct CDR3 sequences, about 39% seen once. Donors were systemically healthy Caucasian individuals from Russia aged 6 to 90 years. Germline CDR1 and CDR2: SEHNR and FQNEAQ (reference sequence). V was trimmed by 0 bases and J by 5 bases, leaving 11 bases between them. The CDR3 has 16 amino acids. The sequence came from a human donor in good health. Input material: blood. The V gene is TRBV7-9, the J gene TRBJ2-6; no clear D. As DNA, the CDR3 is TGTGCCAGCAGCTTAGCGCGTCAGAAAAGGGCCAACGTCCTGACTTTC. Its translation is CASSLARQKRANVLTF.